The 18 T cell receptor beta chains given below trace back to one sample, sequenced in a study of blood T cells in healthy people across ages. Primed by a sample-barcoded 5' primer and a J-beta primer mix, a second PCR proceeded for 7 to 11 cycles. TCRdb analysed the 5' RACE reads with MiXCR anew, one entry per CDR3 protein. The data show approximately 670,000 distinct CDR3 sequences, roughly 41% seen once. Sequenced input: blood. These receptors were collected from a man older than 75 in good health.

This clonotype has more than one count but fewer than ten. This chain joins TRBV16 and TRBJ2-5, with TRBD2 as a possible D gene (6 bases). The J call is uncertain, as TRBJ2-7 better fits the DNA end. CDR3 size: 15 residues. Germline lookup yields CDR1 KGHSY and CDR2 FQNENV. The DNA of the CDR3 is TGTGCCAGCAGCCAATCTAGCGGAGGGATCTACGAGCAGTACTTC. This encodes CASSQSSGGIYEQYF.

This chain connects TRBV4-3 to TRBJ2-2, with TRBD1 matching over 7 bases. Germline CDR1 is LGHNA and CDR2 is YSLEER. Trimming cost V 2 bases and J 6 bases; bases outside gene matches: 3. CDR3 length equals 14 residues. The CDR3 spells CASSQLTGSGELFF. In DNA form, the CDR3 reads TGCGCCAGCAGCCAACTGACAGGGTCCGGGGAGCTGTTTTTT.

Of note for this clonotype: At one boundary the junction diverges from the germline segment, which might be a read error. The chain is built from TRBV30 and TRBJ2-6; D gene uncertain. The germline CDR1 and CDR2 sequences are GTSNPN and SVGIG (reference sequence). The CDR3 has 15 residues. The chain's CDR3 is CARSVQVSGANVLTF. CDR3 DNA: TGTGCCCGGAGTGTACAAGTCTCTGGGGCCAACGTCCTGACTTTC.

This clonotype was observed a handful of times. The rearrangement links TRBV10-1 to TRBJ2-5, with D perhaps assigned TRBD1 or TRBD2 (5 bases each). Deletions cut 3 bases from V and 7 bases from J, with 15 bases between. In germline, CDR1 is WNHNN, CDR2 SYGVQD (reference sequence). This CDR3 is built from 14 residues. The CDR3 region is CASSDSSRDATQYF. CDR3 nucleotide sequence: TGCGCCAGCAGTGATAGTTCCAGGGACGCGACCCAGTACTTC.

J is TRBJ1-6 and V is TRBV27; D is unclear. Trimming left V 2 bases short and J 8 bases short, with 7 bases between. Germline V gives CDR1 MNHEY, CDR2 SMNVEV (reference sequence). This CDR3 region has 13 residues. As DNA, the CDR3 is TGTGCCAGCAGTTTAACTATGGATTCACCCCTCCACTTT. The encoded protein is CASSLTMDSPLHF.

There are many counts of this clonotype. The V call is TRBV4-2, the J call TRBJ1-4; 11 bases fit TRBD1. V was pared by 0 bases and J by 6 bases, with 6 bases of the junction left unmatched. Germline V gene sequence: CDR1 LGHNA, CDR2 YNFKEQ. There are 17 residues in the CDR3. The CDR3 DNA reads as TGTGCCAGCAGCCAAGAAGGTGGGACAGGGGGTTATGAAAAACTGTTTTTT. Translated: CASSQEGGTGGYEKLFF.

The chain employs TRBV20-1 and TRBJ2-5; possible D gene TRBD2, 6 bases. The CDR3 length is 13 residues. Per germline, CDR1 DFQATT and CDR2 SNEGSKA (reference sequence). V lost 5 bases, J lost 2 bases, and 12 bases lay in between. The CDR3 region has the DNA TGCAGTGCTTATTGGGACTCACAAGAGACCCAGTACTTC. This codes for CSAYWDSQETQYF.

This chain connects TRBV29-1 to TRBJ2-7, with 8 bases lining up with TRBD1. The DNA end is a closer match to TRBJ2-5, so the J assignment may be wrong. This CDR3 has 14 residues. From germline, CDR1 is SQVTM and CDR2 ANQGSEA. The CDR3 here is CSVGTGGSQETQYF. The DNA for the CDR3 is TGCAGCGTTGGAACAGGGGGTAGTCAGGAGACCCAGTACTTC.

The chain employs TRBV27 and TRBJ1-4; TRBD1 is a possible D gene (6 bases). Trimming left V 6 bases short and J 4 bases short, with 15 bases between. Germline-derived CDR1 and CDR2 are MNHEY and SMNVEV (reference sequence). This CDR3 is 15 amino acids long. The CDR3 here is CASRRQVGLNEKLFF. As DNA, the CDR3 is TGTGCCAGCAGACGACAGGTGGGACTTAATGAAAAACTGTTTTTT.

The chain is built from TRBV20-1 and TRBJ1-1; TRBD1 agrees at 7 bases. V shed 6 bases, J shed 1 base, and the junction held 14 bases outside the gene matches. The CDR3 totals 16 residues. Germline-derived CDR1 and CDR2 are DFQATT and SNEGSKA (reference sequence). The DNA for the CDR3 is TGCAGTGCGAGAACTTTCACCGGGACAGAGAACACTGAAGCTTTCTTT. It translates to CSARTFTGTENTEAFF.

A few counts support this clonotype. This chain connects TRBV20-1 to TRBJ2-7; no clear D gene. The last part of the DNA fits TRBJ2-5 better; the J call may be wrong. This CDR3 is built from 11 residues. CDR1 is DFQATT and CDR2 is SNEGSKA in the germline V gene (reference sequence). The CDR3 DNA follows: TGCAGTTCCCCAGTCCGAGAGACCCAGTACTTC. Translated, it gives CSSPVRETQYF.

The chain links TRBV7-2 to TRBJ2-5; D is uncertain. V was pared by 7 bases and J by 5 bases, with 14 bases between. This CDR3 is built from 13 residues. CDR1 and CDR2 from the germline V gene are SGHTA and FQGNSA. The CDR3 coding sequence is TGTGCCAGCATCAACCTCCCCGGGGAGACCCAGTACTTC. It specifies CASINLPGETQYF.

This clonotype was counted a few times. The chain couples TRBV7-9 to TRBJ1-2; unclear D gene. CDR1 is SEHNR, CDR2 FQNEAQ, per germline (reference sequence). The CDR3 runs to 13 residues. The V and J ends lost 5 bases and 2 bases respectively, with 9 bases between them. The CDR3 nucleotides are TGTGCCAGCAGCGTATCCGGAAACTATGGCTACACCTTC. Protein sequence: CASSVSGNYGYTF.

This clonotype came up a few times. The V and J genes are TRBV6-6 and TRBJ2-5; TRBD2 aligns across 13 bases. The length of the CDR3 is 16 residues. V trimming: 2 bases; J trimming: 5 bases; junction bases outside the gene matches: 5. CDR1 and CDR2 from the germline V gene are MNHNY and SVGAGI (reference sequence). The chain's CDR3 is CASSYPTSGGTETQYF. The CDR3 DNA sequence: TGTGCCAGCAGTTACCCGACTAGCGGGGGGACGGAGACCCAGTACTTC.

This chain links TRBV28 with TRBJ1-2; D not certain. V lost 6 bases and J 2 bases, leaving 7 bases between the germline ends. CDR3 length: 12 amino acids. The germline V gene has CDR1 MDHEN and CDR2 SYDVKM. The CDR3 DNA is TGTGCCAGCAGACTAGGAAACTATGGCTACACCTTC. This sequence encodes CASRLGNYGYTF.

In its sample, this clonotype was seen a few times. This sequence joins TRBV29-1 and TRBJ1-2; 10 bases agree with TRBD1. The V and J ends lost 8 bases and 5 bases, in that order; junction bases with no gene match: 11. Germline V lookup: CDR1 SQVTM, CDR2 ANQGSEA. The CDR3 is made up of 14 amino acids. CDR3 in DNA: TGCAGCTCTGGAGACAGGGGGCAATCGTATGGCTACACCTTC. It translates to CSSGDRGQSYGYTF.

The chain recombines TRBV20-1 with TRBJ2-1, with D uncertain. Trimming removed 1 base at V and 6 bases at J, with 10 bases between. This CDR3 has 13 residues. Per the germline V gene, CDR1 is DFQATT and CDR2 is SNEGSKA (reference sequence). The CDR3 DNA reads TGCAGTGCTAGAGGTCGCCTTCGCAATGAGCAGTTCTTC. This sequence encodes CSARGRLRNEQFF.

Notes on this clonotype: A read error may explain this, as a much larger clone is one base away. The chain employs TRBV29-1 and TRBJ2-2; D gene unclear. The germline V gene encodes CDR1 SQVTM and CDR2 ANQGSEA. V was cut by 3 bases and J by 3 bases, with 11 bases left in between. The CDR3 contains 14 residues. CDR3 amino acids: CSVDGSSDTGELFF. The CDR3 DNA reads TGCAGCGTTGACGGCAGTAGTGACACCGGGGAGCTGTTTTTT.